The entry below describes one T cell receptor beta chain. The antigen is undetermined. The data were produced by immunoSEQ multiplex PCR, yet TCRdb's version contains in-frame clones alone and is incomplete. The sample yields tens of thousands of clones, 80% to 90% seen once. CDR1 MNHNS and CDR2 SASEGT come from the germline V gene. The CDR3 is 14 amino acids. The V end was cut by 5 bases, the J end by 2 bases, with 12 bases between. The record originates from a study of OX40 agonist ivuxolimab in advanced cancers. Findings and limits, study-wide: Among the lowest peripheral clonal expansion occurred in 0.1-3.0 mg/kg partial responders.

V gene TRBV6-1 combines with J gene TRBJ2-5, with D hard to call. This TCR was recovered from an adult with an advanced solid tumor such as melanoma, head and neck, liver or kidney cancer. Material: CD4+ or CD8+ T cells sorted from blood, obtained in a trial of the OX40 agonist ivuxolimab. The CDR3, as DNA: TGTGCCAGCAGTTTGGCGGCAGGACAAGAGACCCAGTACTTC. Its protein is CASSLAAGQETQYF.